This T cell receptor beta chain was captured in a study of Graves' ophthalmopathy and Graves' hyperthyroidism. Study-wide context: There was a collection of peripheral blood at initial diagnosis, before any treatment. Findings and caveats of the study: In blood, most expanded thyroid clonotypes above 0.001 frequency were also detected.

Notes on this clonotype: Its target is unknown.

Researchers turned away patients with other autoimmune diseases, uncontrolled infections, pregnancy or lactation. Clinical symptoms, serum thyroxine, TRAb, thyroid ultrasound and orbital computed tomography were relied on for diagnosis. RNA transcripts were the template, and TCR beta CDR3 regions were amplified from them. Scientists carried out first-round RT-PCR using HTBI primers and then a second-round multiplex PCR. TCRdb re-called the multiplex PCR reads through MiXCR, storing one row per CDR3 protein. The sample yields about 700,000 distinct CDR3 sequences, around 40% seen once. This TCR was sampled from an adult man with Graves' ophthalmopathy. The material sequenced was peripheral blood.

The CDR3 spells CASGPRPYEQYF. CDR3 DNA sequence: TGTGCCAGCGGCCCGCGGCCCTACGAGCAGTACTTC. V gene TRBV7-9 combines with J gene TRBJ2-7; D is undetermined. The germline V and J ends were trimmed by 8 bases and 2 bases, with 10 bases remaining between them. CDR3 length equals 12 residues. Per germline, CDR1 SEHNR and CDR2 FQNEAQ (reference sequence).